This record looks at one TCR beta chain sequence and its context. Its target is unknown. Samples underwent the assay at deep level. Generated by immunoSEQ multiplex PCR, the TCRdb table keeps only in-frame clones and is missing some. The sample includes roughly 330,000 clones, around 72% of them seen just once. The data stem from a study of shared clonotypes between healthy human individuals. Study results and limitations: The low donor count limited represented genetic and exposure-history diversity. In a few donors, around 4.8% of naive CD4 clonotypes appeared in common. Rarefaction analysis demonstrated incomplete sorted-subset sequencing notwithstanding large depth.

Germline loops: CDR1 SGDLS, CDR2 YYNGEE. J gave up 1 base and V 3 bases, and 6 bases lay outside the gene matches. The length of the CDR3 is 15 residues. The rearrangement links TRBV9 to TRBJ1-2, with 7 bases fitting TRBD1. Material for sequencing was memory CD4+ T cells sorted from blood. Subset of the sample: CD45RA-negative fraction. The sequence was collected from a man aged 25-40 years in good health. CDR3 amino acids: CASSGRQGHNYGYTF. CDR3 sequence (DNA): TGTGCCAGCAGCGGCCGACAGGGCCATAACTATGGCTACACCTTC. Full variable domain (rest looked up from reference TRBV9 and TRBJ1-2): DSGVTQTPKHLITATGQRVTLRCSPRSGDLSVYWYQQSLDQGLQFLIQYYNGEERAKGNILERFSAQQFPDLHSELNLSSLELGDSALYFCASSGRQGHNYGYTFGSGTRLTVV.